The 29 T cell receptor beta chains below come from one sample, sequenced in a study of cytomegalovirus exposure and HLA in healthy donors. TCRdb keeps only in-frame clones here, not all; method: immunoSEQ multiplex PCR. The repertoire includes more than 45,000 clones, 91% of them detected once, and 2.2% sits in the top ten. Sequencing was carried out using PBMCs. Source of these receptors: a woman in her 30s in good health and CMV-seronegative.

The chain is built from TRBV5-1 and TRBJ2-5; TRBD2 matches 8 bases. Germline assignment: CDR1 SGHRS and CDR2 YFSETQ. V lost 2 bases, J lost 1 base, and 1 base stayed unmatched. The CDR3 length is 14 residues. In DNA, the CDR3 is TGCGCCAGCAGCTTAGGACTAGCCCAAGAGACCCAGTACTTC. Translation gives CASSLGLAQETQYF.

The chain is built from TRBV2 and TRBJ1-1; D uncertain. This CDR3 comprises 13 residues. The germline V gene has CDR1 SNHLY and CDR2 FYNNEI. V was pared by 0 bases and J by 7 bases, with 9 bases between. CDR3 region: CASSEAPAGEAFF. The CDR3 nucleotides are TGTGCCAGCAGTGAAGCGCCGGCAGGTGAAGCTTTCTTT.

The rearrangement joins TRBV30 to TRBJ2-2; TRBD2 agrees at 7 bases. With 4 bases clipped from V and 1 base from J, the junction kept 6 bases outside the gene matches. In germline, CDR1 is GTSNPN, CDR2 SVGIG (reference sequence). This CDR3 has 15 amino acids. The CDR3: CAWKPGGGNTGELFF. The CDR3 DNA reads TGTGCCTGGAAGCCGGGGGGTGGGAACACCGGGGAGCTGTTTTTT.

A single count supports this clone. The gene calls are TRBV6-5 and TRBJ2-7; TRBD2 matches 11 bases. The CDR3 loop spans 14 amino acids. Germline CDR1 is MNHEY and CDR2 is SVGAGI. V was clipped by 6 bases and J by 5 bases; unmatched bases: 6. CDR3 DNA: TGTGCCAGCAGGGAGACTAGCGGGAACCACGAGCAGTACTTC. It translates to CASRETSGNHEQYF.

This sequence joins TRBV18 and TRBJ1-2; the match to TRBD1 covers 9 bases. CDR3 size: 17 residues. Germline CDR1 is KGHSH and CDR2 is LQKENI. V was pared by 0 bases and J by 8 bases, with 13 bases of the junction left unmatched. CDR3: CASSPPSTGQGSSGYTF. For the CDR3, the DNA is TGTGCCAGCTCACCACCGTCTACGGGACAGGGTTCTTCCGGCTACACCTTC.

V is TRBV19 and J is TRBJ1-5, with a tentative D call TRBD1 (5 bases). The V gene's germline CDR1 is LNHDA and CDR2 SQIVND (reference sequence). The CDR3 covers 13 residues. Trimming shortened V by 4 bases and J by 7 bases, and 11 bases separated the two germline ends. CDR3 coding DNA: TGTGCCAGTAGTACAGGGATTTGGCAGCCCCAGCATTTT. Protein product: CASSTGIWQPQHF.

The chain uses TRBV5-1 and TRBJ2-1; maybe TRBD2 (6 bases). The CDR3 has 11 amino acids. Germline V CDR1 and CDR2: SGHRS, YFSETQ. Trimming took off 1 base at V and 14 bases at J, with 10 bases between the two ends. The CDR3 here is CASSLSGRKFF. The CDR3 bases are TGCGCCAGCAGCTTGTCAGGGAGGAAGTTCTTC.

The chain links TRBV29-1 to TRBJ1-4; TRBD1 matches at 7 bases. Germline lookup yields CDR1 SQVTM and CDR2 ANQGSEA. The length of the CDR3 is 15 residues. After removal of 6 bases from V and 4 bases from J, the junction contained 11 bases not matched to a gene. For the CDR3, the DNA is TGCAGCGTCAAAACCGGACAGGCTCGTAATGAAAAACTGTTTTTT. Translation: CSVKTGQARNEKLFF.

This rearrangement joins TRBV7-9 to TRBJ1-2, with 7 bases lining up with TRBD1. The CDR3 consists of 15 residues. V was clipped by 4 bases and J by 2 bases; unmatched bases: 7. CDR1 is SEHNR and CDR2 is FQNEAQ in the germline V gene (reference sequence). The CDR3 protein is CASSSETGLNYGYTF. CDR3 sequence (DNA): TGTGCCAGCAGCTCCGAGACAGGGTTGAACTATGGCTACACCTTC.

The chain has TRBV7-9 and TRBJ1-4, with TRBD1 as a possible D gene (5 bases). This CDR3 comprises 17 residues. Trimming cost V 6 bases and J 6 bases, with 23 bases left between them. Germline loops: CDR1 SEHNR, CDR2 FQNEAQ (reference sequence). This chain's CDR3 is CASSLRPQGSYYEKLFF. The DNA for the CDR3 is TGTGCCAGCAGTTTACGACCCCAGGGTAGTTACTATGAAAAACTGTTTTTT.

The genes are TRBV4-2 and TRBJ2-7; TRBD2 agrees at 10 bases. V lost 0 bases, J lost 4 bases, and 9 bases stayed unmatched. The CDR3 extends over 17 amino acids. Germline values: CDR1 LGHNA, CDR2 YNFKEQ. CDR3 DNA: TGTGCCAGCAGCCAAGATCTGGTAGCGGGGGGCTCATACGAGCAGTACTTC. It yields the protein CASSQDLVAGGSYEQYF.

The gene calls are TRBV6-5 and TRBJ2-7; D gene unclear. CDR3 length: 13 residues. The germline gives CDR1 MNHEY, CDR2 SVGAGI. Trimming stripped 2 bases from V and 6 bases from J, with 11 bases between. The CDR3 DNA reads as TGTGCCAGCAGTTACACTTTTTCGGGCGAGCAGTACTTC. Translating gives CASSYTFSGEQYF.

The chain uses TRBV7-2 and TRBJ2-7, with D tentatively TRBD1 (5 bases). CDR1 SGHTA and CDR2 FQGNSA come from the germline V gene. The CDR3 contains 15 residues. Trimming took off 2 bases at V and 4 bases at J, with 15 bases between the two ends. CDR3 protein: CASSLFHRKEYEQYF. The CDR3 DNA reads as TGTGCCAGCAGCTTATTCCACAGGAAGGAATACGAGCAGTACTTC.

The CDR3 nucleotides read TGTGCCAGCAGCGTACGCCTCACAGGGGGGTTGAACACTGAAGCTTTCTTT. Translation gives CASSVRLTGGLNTEAFF. The rearrangement links TRBV7-8 to TRBJ1-1; 8 bases are a match to TRBD1. Germline V gives CDR1 SGHVS, CDR2 FQNEAQ. This CDR3 spans 17 amino acids. The junction had 11 bases not matched to a gene; V was cut back by 5 bases and J by 0 bases.

The J gene is TRBJ1-1, the V gene TRBV6-6; D is unclear. Looked up from germline, CDR1 is MNHNY and CDR2 is SVGAGI (reference sequence). The CDR3 is 13 residues long. The ends were cut back, 4 bases at V and 1 base at J, with 7 bases in the middle. CDR3 protein: CASSFWQNTEAFF. CDR3 bases: TGTGCCAGCAGTTTTTGGCAGAACACTGAAGCTTTCTTT.

The V gene is TRBV10-2, the J gene TRBJ1-5; 10 bases line up with TRBD1. The CDR3 loop spans 15 amino acids. Germline CDR1 is WSHSY and CDR2 is SAAADI. V was clipped by 5 bases and J by 2 bases; unmatched bases: 3. Written as DNA, the CDR3 is TGCGCCAGCAGTCAGACAGGGGGCGGCAATCAGCCCCAGCATTTT. Its protein product is CASSQTGGGNQPQHF.

The chain recombines TRBV6-4 with TRBJ2-1; a possible D gene is TRBD2 (6 bases). This CDR3 has 16 amino acids. Deletions cut 0 bases from V and 8 bases from J, with 17 bases between. Germline loops: CDR1 MRHNA, CDR2 SNTAGT. CDR3 amino acids: CASSDSISGHPDEQFF. CDR3 sequence (DNA): TGTGCCAGCAGTGACTCTATTAGCGGTCATCCGGATGAGCAGTTCTTC.

The chain recombines TRBV27 with TRBJ2-1; 8 positions match TRBD1. Germline CDR1 MNHEY, CDR2 SMNVEV (reference sequence). The CDR3 totals 16 residues. With V trimmed by 5 bases and J by 4 bases, 10 bases remained unmatched. This CDR3 reads CASSMSGDRPYNEQFF. The CDR3 DNA is TGTGCCAGCAGTATGTCGGGGGACAGGCCTTACAATGAGCAGTTCTTC.

The rearrangement joins TRBV5-6 to TRBJ2-7; D might be TRBD1 (5 bases). V was clipped by 0 bases and J by 5 bases, with 9 bases between them. CDR1 and CDR2 from the germline V gene are SGHDT and YYEEEE. This CDR3 comprises 13 residues. In nucleotides, the CDR3 is TGTGCCAGCAGCTTGGCAGGGTCCCACGAGCAGTACTTC. Its protein product is CASSLAGSHEQYF.

J is TRBJ2-7 and V is TRBV6-1; 7 bases match TRBD1. V shed 3 bases and J 6 bases; nucleotides not matched to a gene: 8. The CDR3 spans 14 residues. The germline gives CDR1 MNHNS, CDR2 SASEGT. The CDR3 region is CASSEHRGASEQYF. For the CDR3, the DNA is TGTGCCAGCAGTGAGCACAGGGGAGCCTCCGAGCAGTACTTC.

This clone was recorded only once. The chain combines TRBV11-1 with TRBJ2-1; 7 positions agree with TRBD2. CDR3 length: 15 residues. Looked up from germline, CDR1 is SGHAT and CDR2 is FQDESV (reference sequence). Germline trimming cut 4 bases from V and 0 bases from J; bases unmatched to any gene: 3. The CDR3 sequence: CASSSGGSSYNEQFF. The CDR3 DNA is TGTGCCAGCAGCTCGGGCGGGAGCTCCTACAATGAGCAGTTCTTC.

The rearrangement links TRBV30 to TRBJ2-5; weak D call: TRBD2 (5 bases). Trimming removed 0 bases at V and 6 bases at J, with 8 bases between. The CDR3 is 12 amino acids. Germline V gene sequence: CDR1 GTSNPN, CDR2 SVGIG (reference sequence). The CDR3 nucleotides read TGTGCCTGGAGTGTGGGAGTGCAGACCCAGTACTTC. This gives the protein CAWSVGVQTQYF.

This chain joins TRBV18 and TRBJ2-7; 10 bases map to TRBD1. Germline V gene data show CDR1 as KGHSH and CDR2 as LQKENI. This CDR3 contains 15 residues. The junction had 6 bases not matched to a gene; V was cut back by 2 bases and J by 5 bases. CDR3 region: CASSPGDRGDHEQYF. The DNA of the CDR3 is TGTGCCAGCTCACCAGGGGACAGGGGAGACCACGAGCAGTACTTC.

This chain links TRBV27 with TRBJ2-7; 9 bases map to TRBD2. CDR3 length: 14 residues. The germline V gene has CDR1 MNHEY and CDR2 SMNVEV (reference sequence). Trimming removed 5 bases from V and 4 bases from J; junction bases left unmatched: 6. The CDR3 loop is CASSGASGNYEQYF. The DNA for the CDR3 is TGTGCCAGCAGTGGGGCTAGCGGGAATTACGAGCAGTACTTC.

The chain uses TRBV7-9 and TRBJ1-2; D not certain. From germline, CDR1 is SEHNR and CDR2 FQNEAQ (reference sequence). CDR3 length: 14 amino acids. Trimming took off 1 base at V and 4 bases at J, with 10 bases between the two ends. The CDR3 protein is CASSLDPYSYGYTF. The CDR3 DNA is TGTGCCAGCAGCTTAGACCCTTATAGCTATGGCTACACCTTC.

The DNA for the CDR3 is TGCGCCAGCAGTGATGGACACTTGGTCCCAGATACGCAGTATTTT. It is translated as CASSDGHLVPDTQYF. The V and J genes are TRBV10-2 and TRBJ2-3, with D possibly TRBD1 on 5 matching bases. Trimming shortened V by 3 bases and J by 4 bases, and 14 bases separated the two germline ends. Germline values: CDR1 WSHSY, CDR2 SAAADI. The CDR3 has 15 residues.

The chain employs TRBV6-5 and TRBJ2-7, with 10 positions matching TRBD1. Germline values: CDR1 MNHEY, CDR2 SVGAGI. The CDR3 is made up of 15 amino acids. The trim removed 6 bases at V and 4 bases at J, leaving 9 bases unmatched. This chain's CDR3 is CASRNPGTGVYEQYF. As DNA, the CDR3 is TGTGCCAGCAGGAATCCCGGGACAGGGGTTTACGAGCAGTACTTC.

The chain is built from TRBV4-1 and TRBJ1-5, with 8 bases identical to TRBD1. Germline values: CDR1 MGHRA, CDR2 YSYEKL. After removal of 0 bases from V and 4 bases from J, the junction contained 5 bases not matched to a gene. This CDR3 has 16 residues. CDR3 sequence reads: CASSQDPDRANQPQHF. In nucleotides, the CDR3 is TGCGCCAGCAGCCAAGACCCGGACAGGGCGAATCAGCCCCAGCATTTT.

This chain connects TRBV5-1 to TRBJ1-1; weak D call: TRBD1 (6 bases). V was shortened by 4 bases and J by 1 base, with 8 bases between the two germline ends. This CDR3 is 13 amino acids long. Germline V lookup: CDR1 SGHRS, CDR2 YFSETQ. This CDR3 is CASSQGQNTEAFF. Here the CDR3 DNA reads TGCGCCAGCAGCCAGGGACAGAACACTGAAGCTTTCTTT.